Detailed here is one T cell receptor beta chain. Antigen specificity is unknown. V was clipped by 4 bases and J by 0 bases, with 15 bases between them. CDR1 and CDR2 from the germline V gene are DFQATT and SNEGSKA (reference sequence). The CDR3 contains 15 residues. RNA transcripts provided the source from which TCR beta CDR3 regions were amplified. First-round RT-PCR of the TCR CDR3 relied on the HTBI primer set. Using its own MiXCR run on the multiplex PCR reads, TCRdb lists one record per CDR3 protein. The sample shows 600,000 or so distinct CDR3 sequences, more than 45% of them seen only once. This sample stems from a study of T cells in Graves' hyperthyroidism and ophthalmopathy. General study points: Ophthalmopathy was identified by the model a median about seven months ahead of onset.

Patients showing uncontrolled infection, other autoimmune disease, pregnancy or lactation were ineligible. The source is a woman aged 18-29 years with Graves' hyperthyroidism. Sequencing was performed on peripheral blood or thyroid tissue (not recorded which). The gene calls are TRBV20-1 and TRBJ1-1; tentatively, D is TRBD1 (6 bases). CDR3 nucleotide sequence: TGCAGTGCTACCCTTTCCGGGGGCTTGAACACTGAAGCTTTCTTT. Translated, it gives CSATLSGGLNTEAFF.